A selection of T cell receptor beta chains follows, all from one sample in a study of human T cells and chemical hapten exposure. From the RACE reads, TCRdb called clonotypes with MiXCR, one entry per CDR3 protein. The data hold 85,000 to 100,000 distinct CDR3 sequences, with around a quarter observed a single time. This material consisted of whole blood, taken in connection with sensitization to the hapten diphenylcyclopropenone (DPC). All receptors come from a man in his forties with alopecia areata. Some clones in this sample may be carry-over from other donors' samples. Both conserved end residues are part of each CDR3. D genes are given only for firm matches. Expanded clones get a size class; other rows say once, few or many, or leave the size out.

j_gene: TRBJ2-1
v_gene: TRBV7-2
d_gene: .
abundance: .
CDR3nt: TGTGCCAGCAGCTTAACTGTCTCCTACAATGAGCAGTTCTTC
CDR3aa: CASSLTVSYNEQFF

j_gene: TRBJ1-1
v_gene: TRBV12-3/TRBV12-4
d_gene: .
abundance: .
CDR3nt: TGTGCCAGCAGTTTACAGGAGAACACTGAAGCTTTCTTT
CDR3aa: CASSLQENTEAFF

j_gene: TRBJ2-3
v_gene: TRBV12-3/TRBV12-4
d_gene: TRBD2
abundance: .
CDR3nt: TGTGCCAGCAGTCGGACTAGCGGGAGAGCAGATACGCAGTATTTT
CDR3aa: CASSRTSGRADTQYF

j_gene: TRBJ2-3
v_gene: TRBV28
d_gene: TRBD2
abundance: .
CDR3nt: TGTGCCAGCAGTCCATACGCGGGAGAGATGACAGATACGCAGTATTTT
CDR3aa: CASSPYAGEMTDTQYF

j_gene: TRBJ2-7
v_gene: TRBV6-5
d_gene: TRBD1
abundance: few
CDR3nt: TGTGCCAGCAGTGAGATGGGACAGGGTTACGAGCAGTACTTC
CDR3aa: CASSEMGQGYEQYF

j_gene: TRBJ2-3
v_gene: TRBV24-1
d_gene: .
abundance: few
CDR3nt: TGTGCCACCGGGGGGTGGCAGGATCGGGCAGATACGCAGTATTTT
CDR3aa: CATGGWQDRADTQYF

j_gene: TRBJ2-3
v_gene: TRBV25-1
d_gene: .
abundance: .
CDR3nt: TGTGCCAGCATGGCGAGCAACACAGATACGCAGTATTTT
CDR3aa: CASMASNTDTQYF

j_gene: TRBJ2-7
v_gene: TRBV5-1
d_gene: TRBD2
abundance: .
CDR3nt: TGCGCCAGCAGCACGGTGAGGGTCGGCGGGGGAGCCTACGAGCAGTACTTC
CDR3aa: CASSTVRVGGGAYEQYF

j_gene: TRBJ2-7
v_gene: TRBV12-3/TRBV12-4
d_gene: TRBD1
abundance: few
CDR3nt: TGTGCCAGCAGTTTCGGACAGGACGAGCAGTACTTC
CDR3aa: CASSFGQDEQYF

j_gene: TRBJ2-5
v_gene: TRBV5-1
d_gene: TRBD2
abundance: .
CDR3nt: TGCGCCAGCAGCGGGCTAGCGGGAGTCGGGGAGACCCAGTACTTC
CDR3aa: CASSGLAGVGETQYF

j_gene: TRBJ1-5
v_gene: TRBV12-3/TRBV12-4
d_gene: TRBD1
abundance: .
CDR3nt: TGTGCCAGCAGTCCTAGGGACAGGGAAAGACAGCCCCAGCATTTT
CDR3aa: CASSPRDRERQPQHF

j_gene: TRBJ2-7
v_gene: TRBV6-5
d_gene: .
abundance: .
CDR3nt: TGTGCCAGCAGTTCCCGCTTGTCGGCAGGCAACCACGAGCAGTACTTC
CDR3aa: CASSSRLSAGNHEQYF

j_gene: TRBJ2-7
v_gene: TRBV7-9
d_gene: .
abundance: .
CDR3nt: TGTGCCAGCAGCTTAGGTTTAGCGGGACAGATCGCCTACGAGCAGTACTTC
CDR3aa: CASSLGLAGQIAYEQYF

j_gene: TRBJ2-7
v_gene: TRBV28
d_gene: .
abundance: .
CDR3nt: TGTGCCAGCAGTTTTGATGGGATGAGGTACGAGCAGTACTTC
CDR3aa: CASSFDGMRYEQYF

j_gene: TRBJ2-1
v_gene: TRBV6-6
d_gene: .
abundance: few
CDR3nt: TGTGCCAGCAGTTACCGGGACGGCCGATCGGAGCAGTTCTTC
CDR3aa: CASSYRDGRSEQFF

j_gene: TRBJ2-3
v_gene: TRBV27
d_gene: .
abundance: .
CDR3nt: TGTGCCAGCAGTTTGACGGCGGGCACAGATACGCAGTATTTT
CDR3aa: CASSLTAGTDTQYF

j_gene: TRBJ1-3
v_gene: TRBV6-5
d_gene: .
abundance: .
CDR3nt: TGTGCCAGCAGTACTTCCGGCTGGAGCTCTGGAAACACCATATATTTT
CDR3aa: CASSTSGWSSGNTIYF

j_gene: TRBJ2-1
v_gene: TRBV27
d_gene: TRBD1
abundance: .
CDR3nt: TGTGCCAGCCAGGGGGCTGAACATGAGCAGTTCTTC
CDR3aa: CASQGAEHEQFF

j_gene: TRBJ1-5
v_gene: TRBV23-1
d_gene: .
abundance: few
CDR3nt: TGCGCCAGCAGTCTGAAAGGGGGGGATAGCAATCAGCCCCAGCATTTT
CDR3aa: CASSLKGGDSNQPQHF

j_gene: TRBJ2-1
v_gene: TRBV11-2
d_gene: .
abundance: few
CDR3nt: TGTGCCAGCAGCTTAGGAACCAATGAGCAGTTCTTC
CDR3aa: CASSLGTNEQFF

j_gene: TRBJ1-6
v_gene: TRBV6-5
d_gene: .
abundance: .
CDR3nt: TGTGCCAGCTCCGGGACATCCTATAATTCACCCCTCCACTTT
CDR3aa: CASSGTSYNSPLHF

j_gene: TRBJ1-5
v_gene: TRBV20-1
d_gene: .
abundance: few
CDR3nt: TGCAGTGCCCCTTACGGGCCAGTTAGCAATCAGCCCCAGCATTTT
CDR3aa: CSAPYGPVSNQPQHF

j_gene: TRBJ2-1
v_gene: TRBV20-1
d_gene: .
abundance: .
CDR3nt: TGCAGTGCTAGAGACAGACGGGGGAGCTCCTACAATGAGCAGTTCTTC
CDR3aa: CSARDRRGSSYNEQFF

j_gene: TRBJ2-1
v_gene: TRBV7-2
d_gene: TRBD2
abundance: few
CDR3nt: TGTGCCAGCAGCTCTTATTCCCCACGACTAGCGGGAGTTTGGGGTAAAGAGCAGTTCTTC
CDR3aa: CASSSYSPRLAGVWGKEQFF

j_gene: TRBJ1-1
v_gene: TRBV2
d_gene: .
abundance: once
CDR3nt: TGTGCCAGCACCCCACAGAGCACTGAAGCTTTCTTT
CDR3aa: CASTPQSTEAFF

j_gene: TRBJ2-1
v_gene: TRBV11-2
d_gene: TRBD1
abundance: .
CDR3nt: TGTGCCAGCAGCTTAGACGGACAGGGATACAATGAGCAGTTCTTC
CDR3aa: CASSLDGQGYNEQFF

j_gene: TRBJ2-2
v_gene: TRBV3-1
d_gene: .
abundance: .
CDR3nt: TGTGCCAGCGGCCGGGACACAGGCACCGGGGAGCTGTTTTTT
CDR3aa: CASGRDTGTGELFF

j_gene: TRBJ2-3
v_gene: TRBV5-5
d_gene: .
abundance: .
CDR3nt: TGTGCCAGCAGCCTCACAGGGAAGGCAGATACGCAGTATTTT
CDR3aa: CASSLTGKADTQYF

j_gene: TRBJ2-7
v_gene: TRBV29-1
d_gene: TRBD2
abundance: few
CDR3nt: TGCAGCGTCGTTCTAGCGGGAGTAGTTTACGAGCAGTACTTC
CDR3aa: CSVVLAGVVYEQYF

j_gene: TRBJ2-4
v_gene: TRBV28
d_gene: .
abundance: few
CDR3nt: TGTGCCAGCACCCCAGGACCGGGGCTAGCCAAAAACATTCAGTACTTC
CDR3aa: CASTPGPGLAKNIQYF

j_gene: TRBJ2-1
v_gene: TRBV12-3/TRBV12-4
d_gene: TRBD2
abundance: .
CDR3nt: TGTGCCAGCAGCGGACTAGCGGTTAATGAGCAGTTCTTC
CDR3aa: CASSGLAVNEQFF

j_gene: TRBJ2-5
v_gene: TRBV27
d_gene: .
abundance: few
CDR3nt: TGTGCCAGCAGTGCCACGGGGTCCTGGGGCGAGACCCAGTACTTC
CDR3aa: CASSATGSWGETQYF

j_gene: TRBJ2-7
v_gene: TRBV12-3/TRBV12-4
d_gene: .
abundance: few
CDR3nt: TGTGCCAGCAGTTTGCGCGGGCCGCCAGGGTACGAGCAGTACTTC
CDR3aa: CASSLRGPPGYEQYF